A single sample is the source of the 16 T cell receptor beta chains below, sequenced in a study of shared clonotypes between healthy human individuals. Measured with immunoSEQ multiplex PCR; TCRdb has only the in-frame clones, and not every one. The sample yields under 120,000 clones, 67% seen once. The source material was memory CD8+ T cells sorted from blood. The subset was: CD45RO+ cells pooled with CCR7-negative TemRA cells. The receptors originated from a woman under 40 in good health.

This clone was observed a single time. The chain links TRBV5-5 to TRBJ2-7; D is unclear. The CDR3 is 11 residues long. Between the trimmed V and J ends, which lost 4 bases and 2 bases, there was a span of 4 bases. CDR1 and CDR2 from the germline V gene are SGHKS and YYEKEE (reference sequence). In nucleotides, the CDR3 is TGTGCCAGCAGCACCACCTACGAGCAGTACTTC. Protein product: CASSTTYEQYF.

V and J are TRBV11-2 and TRBJ2-1; D is perhaps TRBD2 (7 bases). The V and J ends lost 6 bases and 4 bases respectively, with 16 bases between them. CDR1 SGHAT and CDR2 FQNNGV come from the germline V gene. The CDR3 consists of 15 residues. Here the CDR3 reads CASRVGRGTYNEQFF. In DNA form, the CDR3 reads TGTGCCAGCAGGGTTGGGAGGGGGACATACAATGAGCAGTTCTTC.

This clone was detected only a few times. The chain links TRBV28 to TRBJ1-5; D gene uncertain. Germline CDR1 and CDR2: MDHEN and SYDVKM. The CDR3 extends over 15 amino acids. The V end lost 3 bases, the J end lost 2 bases, and 11 bases lay between the germline ends. CDR3 sequence (DNA): TGTGCCAGCAGTTTCGGGAGTACGGGCAATCAGCCCCAGCATTTT. Protein product: CASSFGSTGNQPQHF.

V usage is TRBV7-7 and J usage is TRBJ2-5; a weak D match, TRBD2 (5 bases). The germline V gene encodes CDR1 SSHAT and CDR2 FNYEAQ (reference sequence). V lost 1 base to trimming and J lost 5 bases, with 20 bases between them. The CDR3 is made up of 17 amino acids. The CDR3 is CASSLVASEYQVETQYF. The CDR3 DNA reads as TGTGCCAGCAGCTTAGTAGCGTCTGAGTACCAGGTGGAGACCCAGTACTTC.

The rearrangement uses TRBV9 and TRBJ1-5; perhaps TRBD1 as D (6 bases). This CDR3 contains 15 residues. Looked up from germline, CDR1 is SGDLS and CDR2 is YYNGEE. The V end lost 0 bases, the J end lost 3 bases, and 10 bases lay between the germline ends. The CDR3 bases are TGTGCCAGCAGCGTAGAGGGGGTCATCAATCAGCCCCAGCATTTT. Its translation: CASSVEGVINQPQHF.

This sequence joins TRBV2 and TRBJ2-3, with D possibly being TRBD1 or TRBD2 (6 bases each). This CDR3 has 16 residues. Germline CDR1 reads SNHLY; CDR2 reads FYNNEI. The germline V and J ends were trimmed by 4 bases and 0 bases, with 14 bases remaining between them. The CDR3 protein is CASSARRGTSTDTQYF. The CDR3 DNA follows: TGTGCCAGCAGTGCCCGTAGGGGGACTAGCACAGATACGCAGTATTTT.

The rearrangement joins TRBV2 to TRBJ2-7, with 8 bases matching TRBD2. The germline V gene encodes CDR1 SNHLY and CDR2 FYNNEI. This CDR3 region has 14 residues. Trimming cost V 6 bases and J 3 bases; bases outside gene matches: 7. The CDR3 region is CASRRIAGIYEQYF. As DNA, the CDR3 is TGTGCCAGCAGGAGGATAGCGGGAATCTACGAGCAGTACTTC.

The chain has TRBV6-6 and TRBJ1-2; D remains ambiguous. Germline lookup yields CDR1 MNHNY and CDR2 SVGAGI (reference sequence). This CDR3 comprises 13 residues. Between the trimmed V and J ends, which lost 5 bases and 2 bases, there was a span of 9 bases. The CDR3 region is CASSGTENYGYTF. For the CDR3, the DNA is TGTGCCAGCAGTGGAACAGAGAACTATGGCTACACCTTC.

The chain has TRBV7-8 and TRBJ2-7; 7 bases agree with TRBD1. This CDR3 has 14 amino acids. The junction had 5 bases not matched to a gene; V was cut back by 0 bases and J by 6 bases. Germline V gene sequence: CDR1 SGHVS, CDR2 FQNEAQ. Here the CDR3 reads CASSLATGLGEQYF. CDR3 nucleotide sequence: TGTGCCAGCAGCTTAGCGACAGGGTTAGGCGAGCAGTACTTC. Full variable domain (missing parts from reference TRBV7-8 and TRBJ2-7): GAGVSQSPRYKVAKRGQDVALRCDPISGHVSLFWYQQALGQGPEFLTYFQNEAQLDKSGLPSDRFFAERPEGSVSTLKIQRTQQEDSAVYLCASSLATGLGEQYFGPGTRLTVT.

This clone appeared once. The chain recombines TRBV25-1 with TRBJ2-1; unclear D gene. The V end lost 2 bases, the J end lost 5 bases, and 10 bases lay between the germline ends. The germline V gene has CDR1 MGHDK and CDR2 SYGVNS. This CDR3 has 14 residues. The CDR3 here is CASSETGPHNEQFF. The CDR3 DNA reads TGTGCCAGCAGTGAAACCGGGCCTCACAATGAGCAGTTCTTC.

V usage is TRBV27 and J usage is TRBJ2-5; 11 positions match TRBD1. This CDR3 is 16 amino acids long. The junction had 20 bases not matched to a gene; V was cut back by 9 bases and J by 11 bases. In germline, CDR1 is MNHEY, CDR2 SMNVEV (reference sequence). The CDR3 sequence: CARWTGGPRGHVEQYF. The CDR3 DNA follows: TGTGCCAGGTGGACAGGGGGCCCCCGTGGGCACGTGGAGCAGTACTTC.

This clone was detected once. At one boundary the junction diverges from the germline segment, which might be a read error. The V and J genes are TRBV5-4 and TRBJ2-7, with a tentative D call TRBD2 (6 bases). The germline gives CDR1 SGHNT, CDR2 YYREEE (reference sequence). The CDR3 consists of 15 residues. DNA of the CDR3: TGTGCCAGCAGTTTGGGGGACTTCAGCTCCTACGAGCAGTACTTC. It translates to CASSLGDFSSYEQYF.

The chain couples TRBV19 to TRBJ2-7; 9 bases line up with TRBD1. Germline CDR1 LNHDA, CDR2 SQIVND (reference sequence). The CDR3 has 14 amino acids. V gave up 5 bases and J gave up 7 bases; unmatched junction bases: 9. This chain's CDR3 is CASSPQGANWEQYF. As DNA, the CDR3 is TGTGCCAGTAGTCCACAGGGGGCAAATTGGGAGCAGTACTTC.

The chain combines TRBV5-1 with TRBJ2-1, with D uncertain. V was shortened by 3 bases and J by 0 bases, with 10 bases between the two germline ends. There are 15 residues in the CDR3. CDR1 and CDR2 (germline): SGHRS, YFSETQ. In DNA, the CDR3 is TGCGCCAGCAGCTCTAGAGAAAGCTCCTACAATGAGCAGTTCTTC. Its translation: CASSSRESSYNEQFF.

This chain links TRBV5-5 with TRBJ2-5; D is uncertain. The germline CDR1 and CDR2 sequences are SGHKS and YYEKEE (reference sequence). Trimming left V 0 bases short and J 4 bases short, with 7 bases between. The CDR3 spans 13 residues. DNA for the CDR3: TGTGCCAGCAGCTTGGGACTTATAGAGACCCAGTACTTC. Encoded protein: CASSLGLIETQYF. Together with reference TRBV5-5 and TRBJ2-5, the CDR3 gives the full variable domain: DAGVTQSPTHLIKTRGQQVTLRCSPISGHKSVSWYQQVLGQGPQFIFQYYEKEERGRGNFPDRFSARQFPNYSSELNVNALLLGDSALYLCASSLGLIETQYFGPGTRLLVL.

This clone was seen many times. This chain uses TRBV11-2 with TRBJ2-7; 8 bases are a match to TRBD1. The CDR3 loop spans 15 amino acids. Germline CDR1 SGHAT, CDR2 FQNNGV. Losses at the gene ends were 1 base for V and 6 bases for J; bases not matched to a gene: 8. The CDR3 loop reads CASSLVRAGGIEQYF. The CDR3 region has the DNA TGTGCCAGCAGCTTAGTGAGGGCAGGGGGCATCGAGCAGTACTTC.